This TCR beta chain was identified in a study of T cell repertoires in cytomegalovirus infection. Background on the study: Shared public TCR beta signatures pointed to both CMV infection and a matching HLA type. General observations from the study: HLA-C-restricted CMV-specific TCR beta clonotypes prevailed in the ex vivo response. Cumulative public TCR beta family frequency identified carriers of CMV plus the relevant HLA.

TCRdb called the reads again in MiXCR, with one record for every CDR3 protein. The table includes about 230,000 distinct CDR3 sequences, roughly 22% detected once. This clonotype was seen at least ten times. Its antigen is not known. The CDR3 covers 13 residues. The V gene's germline CDR1 is MDHEN and CDR2 SYDVKM. V lost 6 bases and J lost 4, with 12 bases in between. Input material: CD8+ T cells from PBMCs. The gene calls are TRBV28 and TRBJ2-5; possible D gene TRBD2, 6 bases. This receptor was identified in a human donor in good health (CMV status not recorded). Some clones in this sample may be carry-over from other donors' samples. CDR3 bases: TGTGCCAGCAGCCTCGGGGGAGGAGAGACCCAGTACTTC. Translated: CASSLGGGETQYF.